This entry lists 8 T cell receptor beta chains sequenced from one sample in a study of radiotherapy plus CTLA-4 blockade in lung cancer. Sequencing was performed with immunoSEQ multiplex PCR; in TCRdb, only in-frame clones are kept and a portion is missing. The data contain under 70,000 clones, 60% to 85% of them singletons. Sample: peripheral blood, taken from a patient treated with radiotherapy plus ipilimumab. The receptors shown here come from a human donor with non-small cell lung cancer who had a complete response to radiotherapy plus ipilimumab.

To note about this clone: Distinct nucleotide sequences in the sample also encode this CDR3. The chain links TRBV27 to TRBJ2-2; D gene uncertain. The CDR3 sequence is 12 residues long. The germline V gene encodes CDR1 MNHEY and CDR2 SMNVEV (reference sequence). Trimming cost V 6 bases and J 2 bases, with 4 bases left between them. Here the CDR3 reads CASSSNTGELFF. Here the CDR3 DNA reads TGTGCCAGCAGCTCAAACACCGGGGAGCTGTTTTTT.

This sequence joins TRBV4-1 and TRBJ2-1; D tentatively fits TRBD1 or TRBD2 (6 bases each). From germline, CDR1 is MGHRA and CDR2 YSYEKL. The CDR3 consists of 15 residues. Deletions cut 4 bases from V and 7 bases from J, with 17 bases between. The CDR3 nucleotides are TGCGCCAGCAGCCCCGTGGGGGGCGTTGGTAATGAGCAGTTCTTC. This sequence encodes CASSPVGGVGNEQFF.

The chain combines TRBV5-4 with TRBJ1-2; the match to TRBD1 covers 7 bases. Losses at the gene ends were 2 bases for V and 7 bases for J; bases not matched to a gene: 11. Germline CDR1 reads SGHNT; CDR2 reads YYREEE (reference sequence). This CDR3 spans 15 amino acids. CDR3 sequence (DNA): TGTGCCAGCAGCTTCGGTACAGGGGTATTTGGTGGCTACACCTTC. Encoded protein: CASSFGTGVFGGYTF.

This clone qualifies as medium-sized. The chain combines TRBV5-1 with TRBJ1-2; D possibly corresponds to TRBD1 (5 bases). Trimming took 3 bases from V and 6 from J, leaving 18 bases between them. CDR3 length equals 15 residues. In germline, CDR1 is SGHRS, CDR2 YFSETQ. CDR3 DNA sequence: TGCGCCAGCAGCTCCGGGACCCTGTCCTCTAATGGCTACACCTTC. It is translated as CASSSGTLSSNGYTF.

The J gene is TRBJ1-5, the V gene TRBV5-5; 8 bases are a match to TRBD1. The trim removed 3 bases at V and 6 bases at J, leaving 8 bases unmatched. Germline CDR1 reads SGHKS; CDR2 reads YYEKEE (reference sequence). This CDR3 region has 15 residues. The CDR3 DNA is TGTGCCAGCAGCTCTACAGGGGGGTTCGGTCAGCCCCAGCATTTT. It encodes CASSSTGGFGQPQHF.

This clone was seen once. The chain is built from TRBV27 and TRBJ1-5; no definite D call. The V gene's germline CDR1 is MNHEY and CDR2 SMNVEV (reference sequence). CDR3 size: 14 residues. V was pared by 3 bases and J by 3 bases, with 9 bases between. The CDR3 DNA sequence: TGTGCCAGCAGTTTCGGACTGTCCAATCAGCCCCAGCATTTT. The encoded protein is CASSFGLSNQPQHF.

The chain recombines TRBV7-2 with TRBJ1-1; no firm D call. The germline gives CDR1 SGHTA, CDR2 FQGNSA. V lost 0 bases and J lost 5, with 7 bases in between. The CDR3 runs 13 residues. The CDR3, as DNA: TGTGCCAGCAGCTTAGCCGGCTGGACTGAAGCTTTCTTT. Amino acids: CASSLAGWTEAFF. Based on the CDR3 plus reference TRBV7-2 and TRBJ1-1, the full variable domain is GAGVSQSPSNKVTEKGKDVELRCDPISGHTALYWYRQSLGQGLEFLIYFQGNSAPDKSGLPSDRFSAERTGGSVSTLTIQRTQQEDSAVYLCASSLAGWTEAFFGQGTRLTVV.

This chain joins TRBV10-1 and TRBJ2-3; tentatively, D is TRBD1 (6 bases). The CDR3 is made up of 14 amino acids. Germline CDR1 reads WNHNN; CDR2 reads SYGVQD (reference sequence). Trimming took 4 bases from V and 2 from J, leaving 10 bases between them. CDR3 residues: CASSGGGTTDTQYF. DNA for the CDR3: TGCGCCAGCAGTGGAGGGGGAACCACAGATACGCAGTATTTT.